The 17 T cell receptor beta chains below all came from one sample that was sequenced in a study of Ad26.COV2.S vaccination and SARS-CoV-2 variants (dated by TCRdb to about 2021). What this sample's treatment or condition label stands for: over 15 received Ad26.COV2.S at low or high dose, single or two shots; a few received placebo; per-sample allocation not given. For vaccine and placebo recipients, repertoires were sequenced using samples collected on day 63 after the first injection. Libraries were constructed by the immunoSEQ multiplex PCR assay. TCRdb provides this immuneACCESS table in a form limited to in-frame rearrangements. Some clones are lacking; in checked studies, under half of them reflect an unresolved V gene, and why the rest are absent is not known. The sample has roughly 400,000 clones on record, around 91% of them singletons. Around 1.8% of the sample is taken by the ten largest.

The sample was peripheral blood, taken in a trial of Ad26.COV2.S vaccine versus placebo. These receptor sequences come from a person aged 18-65 years who received the Ad26.COV2.S COVID-19 vaccine or a placebo.

The gene calls are TRBV23-1 and TRBJ2-7, with D possibly matching TRBD1 (6 bases). TRBV23-1 is classed as an ORF, of uncertain function. V gave up 3 bases and J gave up 5 bases, with 17 bases separating them. The CDR3 extends over 15 amino acids. CDR3 sequence reads: CASSHPDRYPHEQYF. The DNA of the CDR3 is TGCGCCAGCAGTCACCCCGACAGGTACCCCCACGAGCAGTACTTC.

The chain carries TRBV5-8 and TRBJ2-1, with D perhaps given as TRBD1 or TRBD2 (5 bases each). Trimming removed 4 bases at V and 11 bases at J, with 16 bases between. This CDR3 comprises 13 residues. In germline, CDR1 is SGHTS, CDR2 YDEGEE. The CDR3 is CASSRLVGPQQFF. The CDR3 DNA is TGTGCCAGCAGCCGTCTAGTGGGACCACAGCAGTTCTTC.

The V and J genes are TRBV19 and TRBJ2-7, with no clear D. V was pared by 3 bases and J by 5 bases, with 5 bases between. CDR1 is LNHDA and CDR2 is SQIVND in the germline V gene (reference sequence). The CDR3 is 11 amino acids. CDR3 in DNA: TGTGCCAGTAGTATGAGTGACGAGCAGTACTTC. Residues: CASSMSDEQYF.

The J gene is TRBJ2-7, the V gene TRBV28; 8 nucleotides match TRBD1. The V and J ends lost 6 bases and 3 bases, in that order; junction bases with no gene match: 10. Germline CDR1 is MDHEN and CDR2 is SYDVKM. The CDR3 runs 15 residues. The CDR3 loop is CASSLWGTGSYEQYF. The CDR3 region has the DNA TGTGCCAGCAGCCTGTGGGGGACAGGCAGCTACGAGCAGTACTTC.

This clone was seen a handful of times. The chain carries TRBV27 and TRBJ2-2, with 9 bases lining up with TRBD2. V trimming: 7 bases; J trimming: 0 bases; junction bases outside the gene matches: 9. Germline CDR1 reads MNHEY; CDR2 reads SMNVEV (reference sequence). The CDR3 loop spans 17 amino acids. CDR3 DNA sequence: TGTGCCAGCACCTCTGTAGCGGGAGTGGCGAACACCGGGGAGCTGTTTTTT. Protein product: CASTSVAGVANTGELFF.

The chain uses TRBV28 and TRBJ1-2; 8 bases align to TRBD1. CDR1 and CDR2 from the germline V gene are MDHEN and SYDVKM. This CDR3 is built from 14 residues. Trimming took 1 base from V and 4 from J; bases not matched to a gene: 2. CDR3 bases: TGTGCCAGCAGTTTATCAGGGGGCAGCTATGGCTACACCTTC. It specifies CASSLSGGSYGYTF.

The V and J genes are TRBV18 and TRBJ2-5, with 8 bases aligning to TRBD1. Germline V lookup: CDR1 KGHSH, CDR2 LQKENI. With 3 bases clipped from V and 2 bases from J, the junction kept 5 bases outside the gene matches. The CDR3 totals 15 residues. This CDR3 reads CASSPGTGPQETQYF. CDR3 DNA sequence: TGTGCCAGCTCACCCGGGACAGGCCCGCAAGAGACCCAGTACTTC.

The V call is TRBV7-9, the J call TRBJ2-7; 14 bases are shared with TRBD2. The CDR3 spans 13 residues. Germline V gene sequence: CDR1 SEHNR, CDR2 FQNEAQ (reference sequence). Trimming cost V 5 bases and J 9 bases; bases outside gene matches: 3. The CDR3: CASSLGTSGRQYF. In DNA, the CDR3 is TGTGCCAGCAGCCTCGGGACTAGCGGGAGGCAGTACTTC.

This clone was seen once. The V call is TRBV7-3, the J call TRBJ2-3; D may match TRBD1 or TRBD2 (5 bases each). The V end lost 1 base, the J end lost 7 bases, and 15 bases lay between the germline ends. Germline V CDR1 and CDR2: SGHTA, FQGTGA. CDR3 length: 15 residues. The CDR3 reads CASSLISGWGNTQYF. The CDR3, as DNA: TGTGCCAGCAGCTTAATTTCTGGCTGGGGGAATACGCAGTATTTT. Supplemented by reference TRBV7-3 and TRBJ2-3, the full variable domain reads GAGVSQTPSNKVTEKGKYVELRCDPISGHTALYWYRQSLGQGPEFLIYFQGTGAADDSGLPNDRFFAVRPEGSVSTLKIQRTERGDSAVYLCASSLISGWGNTQYFGPGTRLTVL.

CDR3: CASSLARTVRDYGYTF. In nucleotides, the CDR3 is TGTGCCAGCAGCTTAGCCCGGACAGTTCGAGACTATGGCTACACCTTC. The chain carries TRBV7-2 and TRBJ1-2, with D perhaps TRBD1 (6 bases). Germline V CDR1 and CDR2: SGHTA, FQGNSA. Trimming shortened V by 0 bases and J by 3 bases, and 14 bases separated the two germline ends. This CDR3 is 16 amino acids long.

CDR3 in DNA: TGCGCCAGCAGCCAAGATCCGAGCGTTGAGCAGTTCTTC. Translated: CASSQDPSVEQFF. The chain uses TRBV4-1 and TRBJ2-1; D gene unclear. CDR1 is MGHRA and CDR2 is YSYEKL in the germline V gene. The CDR3 contains 13 residues. Trimming removed 0 bases from V and 9 bases from J, with 9 bases in between.

This clone was seen once. The chain carries TRBV19 and TRBJ1-5; D is undetermined. The CDR3 is made up of 14 amino acids. Germline V gives CDR1 LNHDA, CDR2 SQIVND (reference sequence). The ends were cut back, 6 bases at V and 2 bases at J, with 11 bases in the middle. The DNA for the CDR3 is TGTGCCAGTAGAGGGCTGACTGGCAATCAGCCCCAGCATTTT. The encoded protein is CASRGLTGNQPQHF. The entire variable domain, with the rest obtained from reference TRBV19 and TRBJ1-5, is as follows: DGGITQSPKYLFRKEGQNVTLSCEQNLNHDAMYWYRQDPGQGLRLIYYSQIVNDFQKGDIAEGYSVSREKKESFPLTVTSAQKNPTAFYLCASRGLTGNQPQHFGDGTRLSIL.

The gene calls are TRBV7-9 and TRBJ2-7; unclear D gene. CDR3 length equals 14 residues. Trimming removed 5 bases at V and 5 bases at J, with 16 bases between. Germline CDR1 reads SEHNR; CDR2 reads FQNEAQ (reference sequence). The CDR3 region is CASSPSTPPNEQYF. For the CDR3, the DNA is TGTGCCAGCAGCCCAAGCACACCTCCAAACGAGCAGTACTTC.

The chain employs TRBV13 and TRBJ1-4; D remains unclear. Between the trimmed V and J ends, which lost 5 bases and 8 bases, there was a span of 15 bases. The CDR3 sequence is 14 residues long. Germline V lookup: CDR1 PRHDT, CDR2 FYEKMQ (reference sequence). The CDR3 spells CASSPSAGGEKLFF. CDR3 sequence (DNA): TGTGCCAGCAGCCCAAGTGCGGGAGGAGAAAAACTGTTTTTT.

This clone appeared once. The chain employs TRBV28 and TRBJ2-7; a possible D gene is TRBD2 (8 bases). This CDR3 spans 16 amino acids. CDR1 is MDHEN, CDR2 SYDVKM, per germline. V was shortened by 5 bases and J by 4 bases, with 21 bases between the two germline ends. The CDR3 sequence: CASSPGGGTARYEQYF. The CDR3, as DNA: TGTGCCAGCAGTCCCGGGGGGGGGACAGCACGATACGAGCAGTACTTC.

The chain uses TRBV28 and TRBJ1-1; D gene uncertain. V lost 5 bases, J lost 7 bases, and 17 bases lay in between. Germline CDR1 and CDR2: MDHEN and SYDVKM. The CDR3 is 14 amino acids. The CDR3 protein is CASSLLPGFNEAFF. In DNA, the CDR3 is TGTGCCAGCAGTCTTCTCCCGGGGTTTAATGAAGCTTTCTTT.

The genes are TRBV3-1 (or the pseudogene TRBV3-2) and TRBJ1-5; a weak D match, TRBD1 (6 bases). Trimming removed 0 bases from V and 7 bases from J, with 10 bases in between. Per the germline V gene, CDR1 is LGHDT and CDR2 is YNNKEL (reference sequence). The CDR3 has 14 residues. CDR3 loop: CASSQEGGKQPQHF. The CDR3 nucleotides are TGTGCCAGCAGCCAAGAAGGGGGGAAACAGCCCCAGCATTTT.